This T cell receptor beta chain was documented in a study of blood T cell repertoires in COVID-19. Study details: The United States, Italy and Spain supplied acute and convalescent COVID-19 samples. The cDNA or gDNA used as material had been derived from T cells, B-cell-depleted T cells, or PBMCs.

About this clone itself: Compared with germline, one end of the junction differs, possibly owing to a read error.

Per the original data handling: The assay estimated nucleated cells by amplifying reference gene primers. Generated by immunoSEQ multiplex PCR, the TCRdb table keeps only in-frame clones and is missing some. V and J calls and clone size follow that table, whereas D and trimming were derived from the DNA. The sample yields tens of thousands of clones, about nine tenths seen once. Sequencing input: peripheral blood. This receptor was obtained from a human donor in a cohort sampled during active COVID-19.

The DNA of the CDR3 is TGTGCCAGCAAAGCCGGACAGGGTCTCTACCAGCAGTACTTC. This gives the protein CASKAGQGLYQQYF. The chain recombines TRBV2 with TRBJ2-7; 8 nucleotides match TRBD1. This CDR3 comprises 14 residues. CDR1 and CDR2 (germline): SNHLY, FYNNEI.